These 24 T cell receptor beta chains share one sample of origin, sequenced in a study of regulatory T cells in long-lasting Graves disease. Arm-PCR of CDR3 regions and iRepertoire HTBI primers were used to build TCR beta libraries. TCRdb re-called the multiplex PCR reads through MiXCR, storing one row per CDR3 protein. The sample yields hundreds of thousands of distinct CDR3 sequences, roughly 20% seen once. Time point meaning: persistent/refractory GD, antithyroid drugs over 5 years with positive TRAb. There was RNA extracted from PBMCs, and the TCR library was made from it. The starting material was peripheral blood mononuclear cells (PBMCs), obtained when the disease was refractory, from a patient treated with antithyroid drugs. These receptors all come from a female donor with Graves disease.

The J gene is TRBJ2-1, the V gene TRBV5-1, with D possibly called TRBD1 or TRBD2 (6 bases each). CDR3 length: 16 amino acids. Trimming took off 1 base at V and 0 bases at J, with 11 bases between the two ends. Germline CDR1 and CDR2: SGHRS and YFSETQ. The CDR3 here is CASSLRGLDSYNEQFF. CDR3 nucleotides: TGCGCCAGCAGCTTGCGGGGGCTTGACTCCTACAATGAGCAGTTCTTC.

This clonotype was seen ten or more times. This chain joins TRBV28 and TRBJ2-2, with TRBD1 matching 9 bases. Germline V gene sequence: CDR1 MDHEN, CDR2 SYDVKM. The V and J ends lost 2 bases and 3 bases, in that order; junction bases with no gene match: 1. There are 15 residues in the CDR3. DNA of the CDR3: TGTGCCAGCAGTTTAGGGACAGGGCACACCGGGGAGCTGTTTTTT. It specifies CASSLGTGHTGELFF.

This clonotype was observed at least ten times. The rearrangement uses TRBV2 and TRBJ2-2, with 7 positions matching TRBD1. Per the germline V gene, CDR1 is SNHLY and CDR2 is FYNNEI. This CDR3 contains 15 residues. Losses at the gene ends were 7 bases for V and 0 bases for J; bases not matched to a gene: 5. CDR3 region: CASIRGQPNTGELFF. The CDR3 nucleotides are TGTGCCAGCATAAGGGGACAGCCGAACACCGGGGAGCTGTTTTTT.

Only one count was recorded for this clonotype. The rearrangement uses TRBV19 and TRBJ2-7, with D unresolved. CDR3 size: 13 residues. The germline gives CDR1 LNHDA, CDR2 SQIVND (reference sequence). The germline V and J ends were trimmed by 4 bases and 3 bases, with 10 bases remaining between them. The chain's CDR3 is CASSTHLRYEQYF. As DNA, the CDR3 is TGTGCCAGTAGTACTCATCTCCGCTACGAGCAGTACTTC.

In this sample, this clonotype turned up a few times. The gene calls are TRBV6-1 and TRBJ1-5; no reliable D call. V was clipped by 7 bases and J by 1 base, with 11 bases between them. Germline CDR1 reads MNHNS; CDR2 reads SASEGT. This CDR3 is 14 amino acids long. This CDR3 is CASKVAGSNQPQHF. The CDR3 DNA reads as TGTGCCAGCAAGGTGGCGGGGAGCAATCAGCCCCAGCATTTT.

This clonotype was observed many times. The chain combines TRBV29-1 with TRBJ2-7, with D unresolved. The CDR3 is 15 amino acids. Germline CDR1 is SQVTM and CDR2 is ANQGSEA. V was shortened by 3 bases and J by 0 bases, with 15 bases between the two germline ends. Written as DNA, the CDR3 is TGCAGCGTTGAGGATTCTCCGACCAGCTCCTACGAGCAGTACTTC. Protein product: CSVEDSPTSSYEQYF.

CDR3 nucleotide sequence: TGTGCCAGCAGCTTAGGATTGATGGGTGGTACCGGGACCTCGAACACTGAAGCTTTCTTT. Translation gives CASSLGLMGGTGTSNTEAFF. The chain couples TRBV7-9 to TRBJ1-1, with D perhaps TRBD1 (5 bases). This CDR3 is 20 amino acids long. The germline V and J ends were trimmed by 1 base and 1 base, with 25 bases remaining between them. CDR1 SEHNR and CDR2 FQNEAQ come from the germline V gene (reference sequence).

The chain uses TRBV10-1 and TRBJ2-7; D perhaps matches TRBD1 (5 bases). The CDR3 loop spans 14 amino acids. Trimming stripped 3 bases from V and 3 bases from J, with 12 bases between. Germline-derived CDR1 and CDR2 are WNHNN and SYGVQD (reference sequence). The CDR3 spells CASSEGGRVYEQYF. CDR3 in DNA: TGCGCCAGCAGTGAAGGCGGCAGGGTCTACGAGCAGTACTTC.

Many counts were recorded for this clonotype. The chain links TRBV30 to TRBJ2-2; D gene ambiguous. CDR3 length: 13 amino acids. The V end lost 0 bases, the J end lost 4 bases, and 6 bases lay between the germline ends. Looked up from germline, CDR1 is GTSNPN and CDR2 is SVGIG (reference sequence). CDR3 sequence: CAWSVTSTGELFF. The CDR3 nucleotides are TGTGCCTGGAGTGTAACGTCCACCGGGGAGCTGTTTTTT.

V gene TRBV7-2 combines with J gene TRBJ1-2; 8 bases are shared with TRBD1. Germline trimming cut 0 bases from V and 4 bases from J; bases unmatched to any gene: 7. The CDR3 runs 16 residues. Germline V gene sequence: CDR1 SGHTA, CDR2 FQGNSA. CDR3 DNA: TGTGCCAGCAGCTTAGCGCGACTAGGACAGGGCTATGGCTACACCTTC. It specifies CASSLARLGQGYGYTF.

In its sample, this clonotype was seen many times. This CDR3 reads CAWSRGSYEQYF. The CDR3 DNA reads TGTGCCTGGAGTAGGGGATCCTACGAGCAGTACTTC. The rearrangement joins TRBV30 to TRBJ2-7; TRBD1 is a possible D gene (5 bases). This CDR3 contains 12 residues. V lost 2 bases, J lost 1 base, and 6 bases lay in between. Germline lookup yields CDR1 GTSNPN and CDR2 SVGIG (reference sequence).

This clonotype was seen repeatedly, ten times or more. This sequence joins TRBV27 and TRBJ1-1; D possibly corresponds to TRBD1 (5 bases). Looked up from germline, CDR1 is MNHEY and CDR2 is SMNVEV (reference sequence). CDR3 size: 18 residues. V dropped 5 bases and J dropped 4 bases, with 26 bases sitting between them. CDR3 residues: CASSGWTGTASRGTEAFF. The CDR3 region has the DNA TGTGCCAGCAGTGGATGGACCGGGACCGCCTCAAGGGGCACTGAAGCTTTCTTT.

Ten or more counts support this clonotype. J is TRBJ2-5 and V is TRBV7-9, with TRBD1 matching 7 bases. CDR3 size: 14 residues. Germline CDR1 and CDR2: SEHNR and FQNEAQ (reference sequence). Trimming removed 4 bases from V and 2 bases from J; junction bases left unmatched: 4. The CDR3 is CASSWWDRQETQYF. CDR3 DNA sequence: TGTGCCAGCAGCTGGTGGGACAGACAAGAGACCCAGTACTTC. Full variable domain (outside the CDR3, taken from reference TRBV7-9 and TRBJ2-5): DTGVSQNPRHKITKRGQNVTFRCDPISEHNRLYWYRQTLGQGPEFLTYFQNEAQLEKSRLLSDRFSAERPKGSFSTLEIQRTEQGDSAMYLCASSWWDRQETQYFGPGTRLLVL.

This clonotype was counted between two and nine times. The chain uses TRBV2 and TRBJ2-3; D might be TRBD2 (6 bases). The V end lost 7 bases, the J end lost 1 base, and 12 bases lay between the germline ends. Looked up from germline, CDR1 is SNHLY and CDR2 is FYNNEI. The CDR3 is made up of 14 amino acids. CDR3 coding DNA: TGTGCCAGCACCAAGCGGAGGGGCACAGATACGCAGTATTTT. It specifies CASTKRRGTDTQYF.

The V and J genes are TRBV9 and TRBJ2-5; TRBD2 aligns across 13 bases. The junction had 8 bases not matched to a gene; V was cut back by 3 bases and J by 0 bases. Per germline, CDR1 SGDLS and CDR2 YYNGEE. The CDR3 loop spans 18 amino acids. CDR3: CASSAAGLAGLYQETQYF. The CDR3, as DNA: TGTGCCAGCAGCGCTGCGGGACTAGCGGGATTGTACCAAGAGACCCAGTACTTC.

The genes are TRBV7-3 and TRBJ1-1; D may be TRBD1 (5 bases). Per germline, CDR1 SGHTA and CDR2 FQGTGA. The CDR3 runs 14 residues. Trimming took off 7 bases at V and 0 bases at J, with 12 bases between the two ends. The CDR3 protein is CASKLTDMNTEAFF. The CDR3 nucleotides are TGTGCCAGCAAACTGACAGACATGAACACTGAAGCTTTCTTT.

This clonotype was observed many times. CDR3 sequence reads: CASSAGTQGSYNSPLHF. The DNA of the CDR3 is TGTGCCAGCAGCGCCGGGACACAGGGTTCCTATAATTCACCCCTCCACTTT. The rearrangement uses TRBV6-1 and TRBJ1-6, with D possibly TRBD1 on 6 matching bases. The V end lost 6 bases, the J end lost 1 base, and 16 bases lay between the germline ends. Germline loops: CDR1 MNHNS, CDR2 SASEGT. There are 17 residues in the CDR3.

The CDR3 spells CSVETGEYEQFF. Written as DNA, the CDR3 is TGCAGTGTAGAGACAGGGGAGTATGAGCAGTTCTTC. The rearrangement links TRBV20-1 to TRBJ2-1; 8 bases are shared with TRBD1. This CDR3 region has 12 residues. Germline V gene data show CDR1 as DFQATT and CDR2 as SNEGSKA (reference sequence). V was clipped by 7 bases and J by 8 bases; unmatched bases: 7.

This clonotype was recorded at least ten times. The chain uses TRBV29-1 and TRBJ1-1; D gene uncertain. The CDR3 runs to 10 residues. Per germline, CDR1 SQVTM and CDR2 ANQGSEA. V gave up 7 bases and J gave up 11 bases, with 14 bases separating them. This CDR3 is CSAEEGRAFF. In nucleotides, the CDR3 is TGCAGCGCTGAGGAAGGTCGGGCTTTCTTT.

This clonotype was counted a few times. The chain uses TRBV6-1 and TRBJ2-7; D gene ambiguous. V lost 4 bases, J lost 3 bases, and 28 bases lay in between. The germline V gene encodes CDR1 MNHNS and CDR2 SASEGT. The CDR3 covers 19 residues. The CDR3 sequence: CASSGSPAPTFQKIYEQYF. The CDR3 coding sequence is TGTGCCAGCAGTGGCTCCCCCGCGCCCACCTTTCAAAAAATCTACGAGCAGTACTTC.

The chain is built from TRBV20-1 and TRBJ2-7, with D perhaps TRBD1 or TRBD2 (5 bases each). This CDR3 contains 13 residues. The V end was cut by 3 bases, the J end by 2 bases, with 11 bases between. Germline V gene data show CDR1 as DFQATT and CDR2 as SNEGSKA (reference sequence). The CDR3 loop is CSASSGTPYEQYF. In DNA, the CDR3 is TGCAGTGCTAGTTCAGGGACCCCCTACGAGCAGTACTTC.

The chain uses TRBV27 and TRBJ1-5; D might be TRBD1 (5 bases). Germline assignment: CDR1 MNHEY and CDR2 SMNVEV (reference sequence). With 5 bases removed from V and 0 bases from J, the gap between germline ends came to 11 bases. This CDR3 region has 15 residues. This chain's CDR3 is CASSTRGYSNQPQHF. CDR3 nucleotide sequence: TGTGCCAGCAGTACAAGGGGCTATAGCAATCAGCCCCAGCATTTT.

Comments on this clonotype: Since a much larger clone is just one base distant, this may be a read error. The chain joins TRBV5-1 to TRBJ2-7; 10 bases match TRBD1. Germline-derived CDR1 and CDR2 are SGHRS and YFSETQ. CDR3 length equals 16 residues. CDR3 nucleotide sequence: TGCGCCAGCAGGATGGACAGGGGGTTGGCGGGAGACGAGCAGCACTTC. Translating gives CASRMDRGLAGDEQHF. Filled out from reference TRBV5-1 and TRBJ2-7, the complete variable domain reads KAGVTQTPRYLIKTRGQQVTLSCSPISGHRSVSWYQQTPGQGLQFLFEYFSETQRNKGNFPGRFSGRQFSNSRSEMNVSTLELGDSALYLCASRMDRGLAGDEQHFGPGTRLTVT.

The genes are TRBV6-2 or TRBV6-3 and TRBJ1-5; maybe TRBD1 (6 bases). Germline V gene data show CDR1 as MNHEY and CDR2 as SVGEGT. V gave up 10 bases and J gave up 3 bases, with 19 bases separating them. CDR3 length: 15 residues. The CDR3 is CANSPEGGFNQPQHF. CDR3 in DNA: TGTGCCAACAGCCCAGAGGGGGGGTTCAATCAGCCCCAGCATTTT.